Following are 18 T cell receptor beta chains from one sample sequenced in a study of cytomegalovirus exposure and HLA in healthy donors. Primers included in the PCR were 60 Vbeta and 13 Jbeta primers. Clones were read by immunoSEQ multiplex PCR, and TCRdb kept only the in-frame ones, dropping some. The sample has about 190,000 clones; 65% to 75% are singletons. Input material: PBMCs. All receptors derive from a man younger than 40 in good health and CMV-seropositive.

Here the CDR3 reads CAWSAGQGSGYTF. DNA for the CDR3: TGTGCCTGGAGTGCCGGACAGGGGAGCGGCTACACCTTC. The rearrangement links TRBV30 to TRBJ1-2; 9 bases are shared with TRBD1. The CDR3 runs 13 residues. Unmatched junction bases numbered 5, after V lost 1 base and J lost 8 bases. Germline lookup yields CDR1 GTSNPN and CDR2 SVGIG (reference sequence).

The V and J genes are TRBV19 and TRBJ1-2; D not resolved. From germline, CDR1 is LNHDA and CDR2 SQIVND (reference sequence). CDR3 size: 14 residues. Trimming took 3 bases from V and 5 from J, leaving 13 bases between them. The CDR3 is CASSIAGRGYGYTF. The CDR3 coding sequence is TGTGCCAGTAGTATCGCCGGCCGGGGTTATGGCTACACCTTC. Complete variable domain (other parts from reference TRBV19 and TRBJ1-2): DGGITQSPKYLFRKEGQNVTLSCEQNLNHDAMYWYRQDPGQGLRLIYYSQIVNDFQKGDIAEGYSVSREKKESFPLTVTSAQKNPTAFYLCASSIAGRGYGYTFGSGTRLTVV.

V and J are TRBV7-3 and TRBJ2-1; 9 nucleotides align to TRBD2. V shed 3 bases, J shed 4 bases, and the junction held 4 bases outside the gene matches. The CDR3 spans 15 residues. CDR1 and CDR2 from the germline V gene are SGHTA and FQGTGA. CDR3 residues: CASSFTSGLYNEQFF. The CDR3, as DNA: TGTGCCAGCAGCTTCACTAGCGGGCTATACAATGAGCAGTTCTTC.

On this clone: One junction end disagrees with the germline gene, perhaps due to a read error. In DNA form, the CDR3 reads TGTGCCAGCAGGCTCGGACAAAACAATGAGCAGCTCTTC. Translating gives CASRLGQNNEQLF. The chain recombines TRBV27 with TRBJ2-1; perhaps TRBD1 as D (5 bases). The CDR3 totals 13 residues. The germline V gene encodes CDR1 MNHEY and CDR2 SMNVEV (reference sequence).

The table lists this clone with a count of one. This chain uses TRBV11-2 with TRBJ2-1; 10 bases fit TRBD2. CDR3 length: 15 residues. V shed 4 bases and J 10 bases; nucleotides not matched to a gene: 10. Germline CDR1 is SGHAT and CDR2 is FQNNGV. In nucleotides, the CDR3 is TGTGCCAGCAGCTCCCTAGCGGGGGTCTCCGTAGAGCAGTTCTTC. It is translated as CASSSLAGVSVEQFF.

This chain connects TRBV11-2 to TRBJ2-7; perhaps TRBD2 as D (6 bases). CDR1 and CDR2 from the germline V gene are SGHAT and FQNNGV. The length of the CDR3 is 16 residues. The V end was cut by 2 bases, the J end by 0 bases, with 14 bases between. CDR3 in amino acids: CASSLSGSGGSYEQYF. CDR3 in DNA: TGTGCCAGCAGCTTATCGGGTAGCGGAGGCTCCTACGAGCAGTACTTC.

The chain combines TRBV11-1 with TRBJ1-4; D is unresolved. This CDR3 spans 15 amino acids. V was trimmed by 5 bases and J by 4 bases, leaving 14 bases between them. Germline lookup yields CDR1 SGHAT and CDR2 FQDESV (reference sequence). The CDR3 DNA reads TGTGCCAGCAGCAAGGATTTGGCGGTTAATGAAAAACTGTTTTTT. It translates to CASSKDLAVNEKLFF.

The chain employs TRBV5-6 and TRBJ1-2, with 7 bases lining up with TRBD1. Germline V CDR1 and CDR2: SGHDT, YYEEEE. The CDR3 has 14 amino acids. Trimming removed 4 bases from V and 4 bases from J; junction bases left unmatched: 7. Here the CDR3 DNA reads TGTGCCAGCAGCATGGGGACAGCCCTCTATGGCTACACCTTC. Translated: CASSMGTALYGYTF.

V gene TRBV27 combines with J gene TRBJ2-3; TRBD1 is a possible D gene (5 bases). CDR1 MNHEY and CDR2 SMNVEV come from the germline V gene (reference sequence). The CDR3 is 13 residues long. V was cut by 8 bases and J by 3 bases, with 12 bases left in between. The DNA for the CDR3 is TGTGCCAGCCTGGGGCAGGGTACAGATACGCAGTATTTT. Translation gives CASLGQGTDTQYF.

This sequence joins TRBV28 and TRBJ2-3; perhaps TRBD1 as D (5 bases). This CDR3 has 15 amino acids. Germline V gene lookup returns CDR1 MDHEN and CDR2 SYDVKM. With 3 bases removed from V and 0 bases from J, the gap between germline ends came to 10 bases. CDR3 bases: TGTGCCAGCAGTTTCTCAACAGGAAGCACAGATACGCAGTATTTT. The encoded protein is CASSFSTGSTDTQYF.

CDR3 nucleotide sequence: TGTGCCGGCTCCAGGGGGAGCACAGATACGCAGTATTTT. This gives the protein CAGSRGSTDTQYF. The chain carries TRBV28 and TRBJ2-3, with 7 bases that match TRBD1. Germline V lookup: CDR1 MDHEN, CDR2 SYDVKM. CDR3 length: 13 amino acids. Germline trimming cut 11 bases from V and 0 bases from J; bases unmatched to any gene: 5.

This clone appeared once. The chain employs TRBV5-1 and TRBJ2-2, with TRBD1 matching over 7 bases. CDR1 SGHRS and CDR2 YFSETQ come from the germline V gene. Germline trimming cut 3 bases from V and 5 bases from J; bases unmatched to any gene: 7. This CDR3 contains 15 residues. The DNA of the CDR3 is TGCGCCAGCAGCTGGGCCCGGACAGGAACCGGGGAGCTGTTTTTT. This codes for CASSWARTGTGELFF.

This clone showed up just once. The CDR3 spells CASSPGLWNTEAFF. The DNA of the CDR3 is TGTGCCAGCAGCCCCGGACTGTGGAACACTGAAGCTTTCTTT. The chain combines TRBV7-2 with TRBJ1-1; no reliable D call. V was clipped by 5 bases and J by 1 base, with 11 bases between them. The CDR3 consists of 14 residues. Germline CDR1 and CDR2: SGHTA and FQGNSA.

As to this clone: The junction and the germline gene differ at one end; a read error may be behind it. V usage is TRBV6-5 and J usage is TRBJ2-7; 9 nucleotides line up with TRBD2. CDR1 is MNHEY, CDR2 SVGAGI, per germline. This CDR3 has 14 residues. CDR3 sequence reads: CASGLAGASFEQYF. CDR3 bases: TGTGCCAGCGGTTTAGCGGGGGCGTCCTTCGAGCAGTACTTC.

V gene TRBV5-1 combines with J gene TRBJ2-7; the D gene is possibly TRBD2 (6 bases). The CDR3 is made up of 14 amino acids. CDR1 is SGHRS and CDR2 is YFSETQ in the germline V gene. Trimming shortened V by 3 bases and J by 2 bases, and 12 bases separated the two germline ends. DNA for the CDR3: TGCGCCAGCAGCTCGGGACTTGTTCCCTACGAGCAGTACTTC. It yields the protein CASSSGLVPYEQYF.

The chain recombines TRBV7-2 with TRBJ2-5; 12 positions agree with TRBD2. Per the germline V gene, CDR1 is SGHTA and CDR2 is FQGNSA. Trimming at V came to 7 bases and at J to 5 bases, leaving 8 bases not matched to a gene. This CDR3 contains 15 residues. CDR3 loop: CASTSSGGAGETQYF. The DNA for the CDR3 is TGTGCCAGCACCTCTAGCGGGGGGGCGGGTGAGACCCAGTACTTC.

This chain joins TRBV19 and TRBJ2-7; possible D gene TRBD1, 5 bases. CDR3 length: 15 residues. Germline V gene data show CDR1 as LNHDA and CDR2 as SQIVND (reference sequence). The ends were cut back, 2 bases at V and 4 bases at J, with 15 bases in the middle. CDR3 coding DNA: TGTGCCAGTAGTATAATTGGGGCAGGGCAATACGAGCAGTACTTC. Its translation is CASSIIGAGQYEQYF.

CDR3 residues: CASSQGIGRGGGELFF. The CDR3 nucleotides read TGCGCCAGCAGCCAAGGGATTGGCCGGGGTGGCGGGGAGCTGTTTTTT. The chain carries TRBV4-3 and TRBJ2-2, with a weak D call TRBD2 (5 bases). This CDR3 has 16 amino acids. Germline V gene data show CDR1 as LGHNA and CDR2 as YSLEER. V gave up 1 base and J gave up 7 bases, with 16 bases separating them.